Here is one T cell receptor beta chain with its context. The data were obtained in a study of blood T cell repertoires in COVID-19. The wider study: Researchers got acute and convalescent COVID-19 samples from the United States, Italy and Spain. T cells, B-cell-depleted T cells, or PBMCs provided the cDNA or gDNA that served as material.

Original processing methods: By means of reference gene primer amplification, nucleated cell counts were estimated. Assay: immunoSEQ multiplex PCR; the TCRdb copy retains only in-frame clones and omits some. That table supplies the V and J calls and clone size; D and trimming were determined from the DNA. The sample shows about 40,000 clones, about 85% of them seen only once. V was trimmed by 5 bases and J by 4 bases, leaving 6 bases between them. Germline assignment: CDR1 SNHLY and CDR2 FYNNEI. CDR3 length equals 11 residues. The chain couples TRBV2 to TRBJ2-7, with D hard to call. The specimen was peripheral blood. This sequence originates from a human donor in a cohort sampled during active COVID-19. CDR3 DNA: TGTGCCAGCAGTTCCAGATACGAGCAGTACTTC. Translating it yields CASSSRYEQYF. Together with reference TRBV2 and TRBJ2-7, the CDR3 gives the full variable domain: EPEVTQTPSHQVTQMGQEVILRCVPISNHLYFYWYRQILGQKVEFLVSFYNNEISEKSEIFDDQFSVERPDGSNFTLKIRSTKLEDSAMYFCASSSRYEQYFGPGTRLTVT.